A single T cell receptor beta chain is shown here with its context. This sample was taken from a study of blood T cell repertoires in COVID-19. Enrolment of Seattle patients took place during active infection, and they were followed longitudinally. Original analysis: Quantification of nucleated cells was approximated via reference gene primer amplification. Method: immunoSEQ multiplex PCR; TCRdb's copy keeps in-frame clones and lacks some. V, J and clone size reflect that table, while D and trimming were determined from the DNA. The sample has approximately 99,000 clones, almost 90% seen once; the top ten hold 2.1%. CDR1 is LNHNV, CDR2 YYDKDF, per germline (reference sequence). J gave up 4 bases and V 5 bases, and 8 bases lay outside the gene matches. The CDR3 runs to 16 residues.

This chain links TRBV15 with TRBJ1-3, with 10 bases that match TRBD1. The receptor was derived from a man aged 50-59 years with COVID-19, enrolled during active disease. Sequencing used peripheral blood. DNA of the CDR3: TGTGCCACCAGCGCCAGACAGGGGGCGATAGGAAACACCATATATTTT. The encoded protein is CATSARQGAIGNTIYF.